This section outlines one T cell receptor (beta chain) sequence together with its context. This specimen comes from a study of blood T cell repertoires in COVID-19. As processed by the authors: By means of reference gene primer amplification, nucleated cell counts were estimated. Using immunoSEQ multiplex PCR, the repertoire was profiled, and TCRdb retains in-frame clones only, with some absent. That table gives V, J and clone size, and the DNA gave D and trimming. The data hold about 90,000 clones, with approximately 83% observed a single time. The CDR3 covers 13 residues. The V gene end was trimmed by 6 bases and the J gene end by 6 bases; junction bases not matched to a gene: 7. Per germline, CDR1 WSHSY and CDR2 SAAADI.

The sequencing sample was made of peripheral blood. The TCR sequence derives from a woman of 80 years or more with active or convalescent COVID-19. This chain links TRBV10-2 with TRBJ1-1; TRBD1 matches 7 bases. The CDR3 region has the DNA TGCGCCAGCAGCGGAAGAGGGGGCTCTGAAGCTTTCTTT. Its translation is CASSGRGGSEAFF.